Each of the 20 T cell receptor beta chains below was sequenced from the same sample in a study of blood T cell repertoires in COVID-19. Method: immunoSEQ multiplex PCR; TCRdb's copy keeps in-frame clones and lacks some. Found here are around 230,000 clones, over 80% of them singletons; the top ten hold approximately 2.5%. The specimen sequenced was peripheral blood. These receptors all come from a woman between 65 and 79 years old with active or convalescent COVID-19.

The chain employs TRBV11-2 and TRBJ2-5; no clear D gene. The CDR3 has 14 amino acids. Trimming stripped 3 bases from V and 4 bases from J, with 12 bases between. From germline, CDR1 is SGHAT and CDR2 FQNNGV. The CDR3 nucleotides read TGTGCCAGCAGCTTGTTGGCGACTTTAGAGACCCAGTACTTC. Encoded protein: CASSLLATLETQYF.

The V call is TRBV7-2, the J call TRBJ2-7; 10 bases map to TRBD2. With V trimmed by 3 bases and J by 4 bases, 9 bases remained unmatched. The CDR3 is 16 amino acids. Germline-derived CDR1 and CDR2 are SGHTA and FQGNSA. The CDR3 region has the DNA TGTGCCAGCAGCTTTAGGGCTAGCGGGGGTCAGTACGAGCAGTACTTC. It encodes CASSFRASGGQYEQYF.

The J gene is TRBJ2-5, the V gene TRBV7-3; 10 bases map to TRBD1. The V segment lost 0 bases and the J segment 3 bases; nucleotides outside the gene matches: 4. There are 16 residues in the CDR3. Germline V gene sequence: CDR1 SGHTA, CDR2 FQGTGA. The CDR3 region is CASSLTAGTGEETQYF. Written as DNA, the CDR3 is TGTGCCAGCAGCTTAACGGCCGGGACAGGGGAAGAGACCCAGTACTTC.

The chain recombines TRBV4-3 with TRBJ2-1; 8 positions agree with TRBD2. Trimming cost V 0 bases and J 0 bases; bases outside gene matches: 13. CDR1 and CDR2 (germline): LGHNA, YSLEER. The CDR3 consists of 20 residues. In DNA, the CDR3 is TGCGCCAGCAGCCAAGAGGCCAGCGGGGGCCATAGGAGCTCCTACAATGAGCAGTTCTTC. Amino acids: CASSQEASGGHRSSYNEQFF.

The chain combines TRBV6-2 or TRBV6-3 with TRBJ1-5, with D hard to call. CDR3 length equals 13 residues. Germline loops: CDR1 MNHEY, CDR2 SVGEGT. The V and J ends lost 4 bases and 5 bases respectively, with 9 bases between them. The CDR3 is CASSSQRYQPQHF. CDR3 sequence (DNA): TGTGCCAGCAGTTCCCAGCGCTATCAGCCCCAGCATTTT.

There are a few counts of this clone. An end of the junction does not agree with germline; a read error may underlie this. The chain uses TRBV7-7 and TRBJ2-1; 11 bases are a match to TRBD2. Germline assignment: CDR1 SSHAT and CDR2 FNYEAQ (reference sequence). This CDR3 spans 15 amino acids. The CDR3 bases are TGTGCTAGCAGCACACAACTAGCGGGAGTTTACGAGCAGTTCTTC. It codes for CASSTQLAGVYEQFF.

V is TRBV6-5 and J is TRBJ1-2; possible D gene TRBD1, 5 bases. Germline values: CDR1 MNHEY, CDR2 SVGAGI. Trimming removed 6 bases at V and 3 bases at J, with 14 bases between. The CDR3 loop spans 14 amino acids. The DNA for the CDR3 is TGTGCCAGCAGCCTGACAGCTCGCGACTATGGCTACACCTTC. Translation: CASSLTARDYGYTF.

The chain recombines TRBV29-1 with TRBJ2-5; 16 nucleotides line up with TRBD2. This CDR3 contains 15 residues. CDR1 and CDR2 from the germline V gene are SQVTM and ANQGSEA. V lost 6 bases, J lost 5 bases, and 6 bases stayed unmatched. The CDR3 DNA is TGCAGCGTGGGACTAGCGGGAGGGGTCTTCGAGACCCAGTACTTC. It yields the protein CSVGLAGGVFETQYF.

J is TRBJ1-5 and V is TRBV19, with TRBD1 matching 9 bases. From germline, CDR1 is LNHDA and CDR2 SQIVND (reference sequence). This CDR3 contains 15 residues. V lost 5 bases, J lost 8 bases, and 10 bases stayed unmatched. CDR3 sequence (DNA): TGTGCCAGTAGTTTGACAGGGACAGGGAAGGAGCCCCAGCATTTT. Its protein product is CASSLTGTGKEPQHF.

This sequence joins TRBV19 and TRBJ1-5; 10 bases map to TRBD1. This CDR3 contains 15 residues. Germline CDR1 and CDR2: LNHDA and SQIVND (reference sequence). V dropped 9 bases and J dropped 0; count of bases not matched to a gene: 5. For the CDR3, the DNA is TGTGCCAGCGCAGACAGGGGGCTTAGCAATCAGCCCCAGCATTTT. Its translation: CASADRGLSNQPQHF.

The V call is TRBV4-1, the J call TRBJ2-7, with TRBD1 matching over 7 bases. The CDR3 is 17 residues long. Germline V CDR1 and CDR2: MGHRA, YSYEKL. Trimming cost V 0 bases and J 2 bases; bases outside gene matches: 10. The CDR3, as DNA: TGCGCCAGCAGCCAAGATCCCTGGCAGGGGGTTACCTACGAGCAGTACTTC. Protein sequence: CASSQDPWQGVTYEQYF.

The chain couples TRBV3-1 (or the pseudogene TRBV3-2) to TRBJ2-1, with D perhaps matching TRBD1 (6 bases). Trimming pared 4 bases from V and 1 base from J, leaving 11 bases between. Germline V lookup: CDR1 LGHDT, CDR2 YNNKEL (reference sequence). This CDR3 has 15 residues. Here the CDR3 reads CASSRQGGSYNEQFF. The CDR3 DNA follows: TGTGCCAGCAGCCGCCAAGGGGGATCCTACAATGAGCAGTTCTTC.

V usage is TRBV7-9 and J usage is TRBJ1-6; D is unresolved. The germline V gene has CDR1 SEHNR and CDR2 FQNEAQ (reference sequence). The CDR3 runs 12 residues. Trimming took off 9 bases at V and 7 bases at J, with 10 bases between the two ends. The CDR3 DNA reads TGTGCCAGTGGGCAGCACAATTCACCCCTCCACTTT. Its translation is CASGQHNSPLHF.

This clone is a singleton in its sample. This chain's CDR3 is CASTGGREGEQYF. The CDR3 DNA reads as TGTGCCAGCACTGGCGGGAGGGAGGGCGAGCAGTACTTC. V usage is TRBV2 and J usage is TRBJ2-7, with 9 bases fitting TRBD2. Germline V CDR1 and CDR2: SNHLY, FYNNEI. Germline trimming cut 7 bases from V and 6 bases from J; bases unmatched to any gene: 7. CDR3 length: 13 amino acids. The whole variable domain, remainder taken from reference TRBV2 and TRBJ2-7, is EPEVTQTPSHQVTQMGQEVILRCVPISNHLYFYWYRQILGQKVEFLVSFYNNEISEKSEIFDDQFSVERPDGSNFTLKIRSTKLEDSAMYFCASTGGREGEQYFGPGTRLTVT.

This clone was detected once. The gene calls are TRBV29-1 and TRBJ2-3, with D possibly TRBD2 on 5 matching bases. Germline CDR1 is SQVTM and CDR2 is ANQGSEA. V lost 6 bases and J 1 base, leaving 17 bases between the germline ends. The CDR3 is 15 residues long. CDR3 in amino acids: CSVSGLQRGTDTQYF. The CDR3 region has the DNA TGCAGCGTCTCTGGACTTCAGCGCGGCACAGATACGCAGTATTTT.

The chain is built from TRBV7-9 and TRBJ2-7; 9 nucleotides match TRBD1. The CDR3 has 16 residues. CDR1 SEHNR and CDR2 FQNEAQ come from the germline V gene (reference sequence). V lost 6 bases, J lost 3 bases, and 12 bases stayed unmatched. CDR3 loop: CASSLAGTGGFYEQYF. The CDR3 DNA follows: TGTGCCAGCAGTCTAGCAGGTACAGGGGGCTTCTACGAGCAGTACTTC.

V and J are TRBV6-5 and TRBJ1-2, with a weak D call TRBD1 (6 bases). The V and J ends lost 6 bases and 4 bases respectively, with 12 bases between them. CDR3 length: 13 amino acids. Germline assignment: CDR1 MNHEY and CDR2 SVGAGI. In DNA, the CDR3 is TGTGCCAGCAGCCCGGACAGCTTCTATGGCTACACCTTC. This gives the protein CASSPDSFYGYTF.

The V call is TRBV6-2 or TRBV6-3, the J call TRBJ2-3; tentative D call: TRBD2 (5 bases). The V and J ends lost 5 bases and 7 bases respectively, with 10 bases between them. The CDR3 spans 12 residues. Germline V gene sequence: CDR1 MNHEY, CDR2 SVGEGT. CDR3 nucleotide sequence: TGTGCCAGCAGTCTAGCATCCAATACGCAGTATTTT. It encodes CASSLASNTQYF.

The chain joins TRBV19 to TRBJ2-7, with a tentative D call TRBD1 (6 bases). The germline CDR1 and CDR2 sequences are LNHDA and SQIVND (reference sequence). Between the trimmed V and J ends, which lost 3 bases and 7 bases, there was a span of 10 bases. The CDR3 is 12 residues long. CDR3 nucleotides: TGTGCCAGTAGTATGGGGGCGTGGGAGCAGTACTTC. This codes for CASSMGAWEQYF.

The chain employs TRBV2 and TRBJ2-7, with 8 bases that match TRBD1. Germline V gene sequence: CDR1 SNHLY, CDR2 FYNNEI. The CDR3 extends over 14 amino acids. J gave up 3 bases and V 5 bases, and 6 bases lay outside the gene matches. The CDR3 DNA reads as TGTGCCAGCAGTTCCGGGACAGGTAACTACGAGCAGTACTTC. Translated, it gives CASSSGTGNYEQYF. Looking up the rest from reference TRBV2 and TRBJ2-7 gives the full variable domain: EPEVTQTPSHQVTQMGQEVILRCVPISNHLYFYWYRQILGQKVEFLVSFYNNEISEKSEIFDDQFSVERPDGSNFTLKIRSTKLEDSAMYFCASSSGTGNYEQYFGPGTRLTVT.